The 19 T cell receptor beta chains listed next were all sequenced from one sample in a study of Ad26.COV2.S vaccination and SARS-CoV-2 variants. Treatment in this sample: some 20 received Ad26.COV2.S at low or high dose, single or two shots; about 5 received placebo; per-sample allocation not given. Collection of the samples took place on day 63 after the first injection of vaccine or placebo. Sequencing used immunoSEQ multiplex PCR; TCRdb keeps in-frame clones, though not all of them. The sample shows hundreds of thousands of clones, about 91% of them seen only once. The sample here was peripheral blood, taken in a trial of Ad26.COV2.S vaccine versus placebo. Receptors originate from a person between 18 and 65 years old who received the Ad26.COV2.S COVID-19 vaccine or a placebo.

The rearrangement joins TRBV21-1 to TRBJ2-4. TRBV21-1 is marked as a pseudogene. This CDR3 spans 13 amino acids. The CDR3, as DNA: TGTGCCAGCAGCAAAGCCCTGAAGAACATTCAGTACTTC. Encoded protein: CASSKALKNIQYF.

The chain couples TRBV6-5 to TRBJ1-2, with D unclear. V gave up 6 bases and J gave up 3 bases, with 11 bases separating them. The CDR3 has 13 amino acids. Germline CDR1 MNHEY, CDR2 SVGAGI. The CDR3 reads CASSPRGYYGYTF. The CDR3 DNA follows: TGTGCCAGCAGCCCCCGGGGTTACTATGGCTACACCTTC.

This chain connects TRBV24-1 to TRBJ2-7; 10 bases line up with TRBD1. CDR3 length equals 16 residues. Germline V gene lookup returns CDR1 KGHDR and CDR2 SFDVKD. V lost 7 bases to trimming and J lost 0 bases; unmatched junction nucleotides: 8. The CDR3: CATRGPGQGISYEQYF. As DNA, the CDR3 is TGTGCCACCAGAGGACCGGGACAGGGGATCTCCTACGAGCAGTACTTC.

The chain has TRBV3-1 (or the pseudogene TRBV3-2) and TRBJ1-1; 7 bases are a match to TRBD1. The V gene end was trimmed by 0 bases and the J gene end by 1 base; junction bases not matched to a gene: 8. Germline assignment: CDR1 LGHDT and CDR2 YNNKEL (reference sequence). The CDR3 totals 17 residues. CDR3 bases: TGTGCCAGCAGCCAAGATGGCTTCAGGACAGGGAACACTGAAGCTTTCTTT. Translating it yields CASSQDGFRTGNTEAFF.

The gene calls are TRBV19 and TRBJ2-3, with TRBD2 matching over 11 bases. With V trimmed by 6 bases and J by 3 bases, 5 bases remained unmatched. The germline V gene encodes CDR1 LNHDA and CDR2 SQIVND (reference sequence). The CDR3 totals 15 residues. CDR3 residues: CASRTSGGETDTQYF. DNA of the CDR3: TGTGCCAGTAGAACTAGCGGGGGAGAAACAGATACGCAGTATTTT.

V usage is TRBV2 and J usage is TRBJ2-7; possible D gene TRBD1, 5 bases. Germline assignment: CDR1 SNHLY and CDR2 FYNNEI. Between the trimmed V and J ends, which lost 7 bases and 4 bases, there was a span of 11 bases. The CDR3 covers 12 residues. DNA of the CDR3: TGTGCCAGCAATAAGGACATGTACGAGCAGTACTTC. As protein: CASNKDMYEQYF.

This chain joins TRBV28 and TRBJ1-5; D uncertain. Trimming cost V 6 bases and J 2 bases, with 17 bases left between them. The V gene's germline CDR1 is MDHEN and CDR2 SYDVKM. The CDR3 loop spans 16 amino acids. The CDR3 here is CASSEPRDFGNQPQHF. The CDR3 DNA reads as TGTGCCAGCAGCGAGCCGCGGGATTTTGGCAATCAGCCCCAGCATTTT.

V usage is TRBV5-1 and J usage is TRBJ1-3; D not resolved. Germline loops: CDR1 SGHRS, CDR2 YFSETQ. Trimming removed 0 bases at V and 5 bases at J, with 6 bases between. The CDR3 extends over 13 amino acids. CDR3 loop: CASSLGMRNTIYF. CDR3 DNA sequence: TGCGCCAGCAGCTTGGGAATGAGAAACACCATATATTTT.

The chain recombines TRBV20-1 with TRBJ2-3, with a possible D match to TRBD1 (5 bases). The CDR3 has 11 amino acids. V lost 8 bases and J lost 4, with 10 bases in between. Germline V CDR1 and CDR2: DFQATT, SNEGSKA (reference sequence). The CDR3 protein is CSTSTADTQYF. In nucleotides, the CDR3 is TGCAGTACCTCGACAGCAGATACGCAGTATTTT.

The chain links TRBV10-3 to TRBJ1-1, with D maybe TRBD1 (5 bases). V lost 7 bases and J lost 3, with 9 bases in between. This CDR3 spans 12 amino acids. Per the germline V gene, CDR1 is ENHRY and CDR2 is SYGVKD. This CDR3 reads CAINRGDTEAFF. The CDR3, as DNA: TGTGCCATCAACCGGGGGGACACTGAAGCTTTCTTT.

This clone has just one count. The chain's CDR3 is CASSYLGLNEQFF. For the CDR3, the DNA is TGTGCCAGCAGTTACTTGGGCCTCAATGAGCAGTTCTTC. The genes are TRBV6-2 or TRBV6-3 and TRBJ2-1; unclear D gene. Trimming pared 1 base from V and 6 bases from J, leaving 7 bases between. The CDR3 length is 13 residues. Germline assignment: CDR1 MNHEY and CDR2 SVGEGT.

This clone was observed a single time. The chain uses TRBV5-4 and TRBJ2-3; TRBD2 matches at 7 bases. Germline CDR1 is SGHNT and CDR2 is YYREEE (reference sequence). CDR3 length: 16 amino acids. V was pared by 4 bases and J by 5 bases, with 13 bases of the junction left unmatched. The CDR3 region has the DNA TGTGCCAGCAGCCGGCGGGGGTTAGCGGGCGGAGATACGCAGTATTTT. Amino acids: CASSRRGLAGGDTQYF.

CDR3 sequence (DNA): TGCAGCGTTTTCGACCCAACAGTGGGGGCATATGGCTACACCTTC. Amino acids: CSVFDPTVGAYGYTF. V and J are TRBV29-1 and TRBJ1-2; D may be TRBD1 (6 bases). The CDR3 consists of 15 residues. V was cut by 5 bases and J by 5 bases, with 21 bases left in between. CDR1 and CDR2 (germline): SQVTM, ANQGSEA.

The CDR3 is CASSLRRAQVRGTGELFF. For the CDR3, the DNA is TGTGCCAGCAGCCTGCGGCGGGCCCAGGTCCGAGGCACCGGGGAGCTGTTTTTT. The V and J genes are TRBV7-9 and TRBJ2-2; maybe TRBD2 (5 bases). The CDR3 extends over 18 amino acids. Deletions cut 5 bases from V and 4 bases from J, with 23 bases between. From germline, CDR1 is SEHNR and CDR2 FQNEAQ (reference sequence).

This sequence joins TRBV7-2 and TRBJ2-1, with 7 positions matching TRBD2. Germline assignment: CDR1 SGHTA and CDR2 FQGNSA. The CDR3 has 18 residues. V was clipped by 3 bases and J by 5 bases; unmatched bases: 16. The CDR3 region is CASSFRGTMGLSNNEQFF. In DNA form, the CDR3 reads TGTGCCAGCAGCTTCCGCGGGACTATGGGCCTCAGTAACAATGAGCAGTTCTTC.

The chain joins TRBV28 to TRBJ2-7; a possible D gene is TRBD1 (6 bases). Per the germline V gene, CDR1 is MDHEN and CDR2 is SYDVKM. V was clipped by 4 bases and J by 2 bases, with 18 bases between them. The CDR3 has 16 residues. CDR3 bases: TGTGCCAGCAGTTCAATTGACAGGTCCCACCCCTACGAGCAGTACTTC. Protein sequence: CASSSIDRSHPYEQYF.

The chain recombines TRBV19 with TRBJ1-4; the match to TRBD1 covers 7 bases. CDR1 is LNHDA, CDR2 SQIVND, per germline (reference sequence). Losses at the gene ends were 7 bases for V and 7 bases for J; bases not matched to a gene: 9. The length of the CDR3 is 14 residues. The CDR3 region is CASTDRATGEKLFF. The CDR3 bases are TGTGCCAGTACCGACAGGGCGACCGGTGAAAAACTGTTTTTT.

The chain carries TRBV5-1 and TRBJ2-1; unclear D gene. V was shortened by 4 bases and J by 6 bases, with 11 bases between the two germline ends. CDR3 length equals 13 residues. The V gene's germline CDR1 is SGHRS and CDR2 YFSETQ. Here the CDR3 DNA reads TGCGCCAGCAGCCTACCTAGTGGCAATGAGCAGTTCTTC. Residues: CASSLPSGNEQFF.

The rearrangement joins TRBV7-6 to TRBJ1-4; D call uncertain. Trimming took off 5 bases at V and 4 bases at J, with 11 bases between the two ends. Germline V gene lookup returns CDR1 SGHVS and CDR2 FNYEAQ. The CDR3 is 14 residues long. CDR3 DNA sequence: TGTGCCAGCAGCAGCTTATTTCATAATGAAAAACTGTTTTTT. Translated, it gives CASSSLFHNEKLFF. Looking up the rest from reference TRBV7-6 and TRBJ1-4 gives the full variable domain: GAGVSQSPRYKVTKRGQDVALRCDPISGHVSLYWYRQALGQGPEFLTYFNYEAQQDKSGLPNDRFSAERPEGSISTLTIQRTEQRDSAMYRCASSSLFHNEKLFFGSGTQLSVL.